The entry below describes one T cell receptor beta chain. This sample was included in a study of control samples from healthy donors and cancer patients. TCRdb keeps only in-frame clones here, not all; method: immunoSEQ multiplex PCR. Found here are over 90,000 clones, 80% to 90% of them singletons; the top ten hold under 20%. The germline V gene encodes CDR1 SGHRS and CDR2 YFSETQ. V was trimmed by 2 bases and J by 4 bases, leaving 12 bases between them. This CDR3 is built from 14 residues. This TCR was recovered from a man aged 55-75 years with lung cancer. The sequenced material came from PBMCs. The rearrangement joins TRBV5-1 to TRBJ2-5, with unresolved D. The CDR3, as DNA: TGCGCCAGCAGCTTCGGAAAACCAACAGAGACCCAGTACTTC. It encodes CASSFGKPTETQYF.